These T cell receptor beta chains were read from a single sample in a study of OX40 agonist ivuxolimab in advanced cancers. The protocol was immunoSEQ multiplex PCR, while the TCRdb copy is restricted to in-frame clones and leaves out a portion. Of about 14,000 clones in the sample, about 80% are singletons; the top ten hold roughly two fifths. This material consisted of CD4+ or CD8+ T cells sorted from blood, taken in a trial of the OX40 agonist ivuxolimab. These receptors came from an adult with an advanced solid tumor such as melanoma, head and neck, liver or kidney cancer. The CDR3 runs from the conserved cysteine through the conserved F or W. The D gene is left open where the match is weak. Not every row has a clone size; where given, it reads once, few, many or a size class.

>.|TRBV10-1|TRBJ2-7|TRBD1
CASSEGQGAYEQYF
TGCGCCAGCAGTGAGGGACAGGGGGCCTACGAGCAGTACTTC
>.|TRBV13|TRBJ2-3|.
CASSFTGRNLGTQYF
TGTGCCAGCAGCTTTACGGGGCGTAACCTCGGTACGCAGTATTTT
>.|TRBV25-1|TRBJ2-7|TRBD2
CASSERGGGYEQYF
TGTGCCAGCAGTGAACGGGGCGGGGGGTACGAGCAGTACTTC
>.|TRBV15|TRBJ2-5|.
CATSATAGETQYF
TGTGCCACCAGCGCCACGGCTGGGGAGACCCAGTACTTC
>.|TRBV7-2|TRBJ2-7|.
CASSLREGGSYEQYF
TGTGCCAGCAGCTTAAGGGAAGGGGGGAGTTACGAGCAGTACTTC
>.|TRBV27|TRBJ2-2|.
CASSLEIANTGELFF
TGTGCCAGCAGTTTAGAGATCGCGAACACCGGGGAGCTGTTTTTT
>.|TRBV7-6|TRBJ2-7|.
CASSLARREAGGYEQYF
TGTGCCAGCAGCTTAGCAAGGAGGGAGGCAGGGGGGTACGAGCAGTACTTC
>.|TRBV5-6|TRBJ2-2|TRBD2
CASSLGLAGLGELFF
TGTGCCAGCAGCCTGGGACTAGCGGGACTCGGGGAGCTGTTTTTT
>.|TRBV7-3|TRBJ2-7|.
CASSFHSNYEQYF
TGTGCCAGCAGCTTCCACAGCAACTACGAGCAGTACTTC
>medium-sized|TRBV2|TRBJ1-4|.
CASSESRKPTEKLFF
TGTGCCAGCAGTGAATCGAGAAAACCCACTGAAAAACTGTTTTTT
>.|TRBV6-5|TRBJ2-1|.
CASSYSPLGDEQFF
TGTGCCAGCAGTTACAGTCCTCTCGGAGATGAGCAGTTCTTC
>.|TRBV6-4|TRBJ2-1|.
CASSEGSLGEQFF
TGTGCCAGCAGTGAAGGCAGTCTGGGTGAGCAGTTCTTC
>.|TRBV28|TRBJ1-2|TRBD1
CASSFRRTGGLANYGYTF
TGTGCCAGCAGTTTTCGGAGGACAGGGGGCTTAGCTAACTATGGCTACACCTTC
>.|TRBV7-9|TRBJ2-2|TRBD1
CASSTDKRGQGPNTGELFF
TGTGCCAGCAGCACCGACAAGAGGGGACAGGGGCCGAACACCGGGGAGCTGTTTTTT
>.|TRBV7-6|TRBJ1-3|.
CASSLFGQGGSGNTIYF
TGTGCCAGCAGCTTATTTGGGCAGGGAGGCTCTGGAAACACCATATATTTT
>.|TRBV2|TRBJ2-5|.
CASSELSGVDETQYF
TGTGCCAGCAGTGAACTTTCGGGAGTCGATGAGACCCAGTACTTC
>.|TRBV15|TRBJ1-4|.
CATSTRNGNEKLFF
TGTGCCACCAGCACCAGGAACGGGAATGAAAAACTGTTTTTT
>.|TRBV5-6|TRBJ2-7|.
CASSLEGLPSYEQYF
TGTGCCAGCAGCTTGGAAGGTCTGCCCTCCTACGAGCAGTACTTC
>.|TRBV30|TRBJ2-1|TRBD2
CAWISAGGIEQFF
TGTGCCTGGATTAGCGCGGGAGGGATTGAGCAGTTCTTC
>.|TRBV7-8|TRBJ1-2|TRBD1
CASSIERRDRGDGYTF
TGTGCCAGCAGCATAGAAAGAAGGGACAGGGGGGATGGCTACACCTTC
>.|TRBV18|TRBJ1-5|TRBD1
CASSQGQGSNQPQHF
TGTGCCAGCTCACAGGGACAGGGGAGCAATCAGCCCCAGCATTTT
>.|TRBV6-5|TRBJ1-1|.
CASSPGAATEAFF
TGTGCCAGCAGCCCCGGGGCGGCAACTGAAGCTTTCTTT
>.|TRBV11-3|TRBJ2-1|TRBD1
CASSLSNIRTTGGTYEQFF
TGTGCCAGCAGCCTGTCTAATATTCGTACGACAGGGGGCACGTATGAGCAGTTCTTC
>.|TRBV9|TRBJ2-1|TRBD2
CASSSGLAGGHEQFF
TGTGCCAGCAGCTCAGGACTAGCGGGAGGCCATGAGCAGTTCTTC
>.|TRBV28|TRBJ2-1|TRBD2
CASNAGTSQVNEQFF
TGTGCCAGCAACGCCGGGACTAGTCAGGTCAATGAGCAGTTCTTC
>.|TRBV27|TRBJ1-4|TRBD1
CASSPPGTAYEKLFF
TGTGCCAGCAGTCCCCCCGGGACAGCCTATGAAAAACTGTTTTTT
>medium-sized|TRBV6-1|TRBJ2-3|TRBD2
CASSEVAGGTDTQYF
TGTGCCAGCAGTGAGGTAGCGGGGGGCACAGATACGCAGTATTTT
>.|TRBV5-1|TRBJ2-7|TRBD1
CASSLNRGSYEQYF
TGCGCCAGCAGCTTGAACAGGGGTAGTTACGAGCAGTACTTC
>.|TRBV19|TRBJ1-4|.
CASSRTDATNEKLFF
TGTGCCAGTAGTAGGACGGATGCAACTAATGAAAAACTGTTTTTT
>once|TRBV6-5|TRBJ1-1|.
CASSLSGLGGTEAFF
TGTGCCAGCAGCCTTTCAGGGTTAGGGGGCACTGAAGCTTTCTTT
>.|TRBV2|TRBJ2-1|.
CASSVGSSYNEQFF
TGTGCCAGCAGTGTGGGCAGCTCCTACAATGAGCAGTTCTTC
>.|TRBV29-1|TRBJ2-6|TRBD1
CSVSTGELSGANVLTF
TGCAGCGTCTCGACAGGGGAGCTCTCTGGGGCCAACGTCCTGACTTTC
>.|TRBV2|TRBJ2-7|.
CASNNREQYF
TGTGCCAGCAATAATCGCGAGCAGTACTTC
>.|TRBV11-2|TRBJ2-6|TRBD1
CASSPGGAGTSGANVLTF
TGTGCCAGCAGTCCAGGGGGCGCCGGAACCTCTGGGGCCAACGTCCTGACTTTC
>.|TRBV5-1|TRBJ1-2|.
CASSLADSYGYTF
TGCGCCAGCAGCTTAGCGGACAGCTATGGCTACACCTTC
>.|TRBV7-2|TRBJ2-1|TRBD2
CASGGVYNEQFF
TGTGCCAGTGGGGGGGTTTACAATGAGCAGTTCTTC
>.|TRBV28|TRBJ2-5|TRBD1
CASSLGQGETQYF
TGTGCCAGCAGCCTCGGACAGGGGGAGACCCAGTACTTC
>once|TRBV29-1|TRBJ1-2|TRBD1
CSAGKDRGGGYTF
TGCAGCGCTGGAAAGGACAGGGGAGGAGGCTACACCTTC
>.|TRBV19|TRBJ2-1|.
CASSTWLDSYNEQFF
TGTGCCAGTAGTACTTGGTTAGATTCCTACAATGAGCAGTTCTTC
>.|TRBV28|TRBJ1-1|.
CASSLRAVNTEAFF
TGTGCCAGCAGCCTACGGGCCGTAAACACTGAAGCTTTCTTT
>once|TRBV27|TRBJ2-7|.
CASLTSTSPPEQYF
TGTGCCAGTCTTACTTCGACTAGTCCTCCGGAGCAGTACTTC
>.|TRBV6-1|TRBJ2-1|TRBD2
CASSEASGGANEQFF
TGTGCCAGCAGTGAAGCTAGCGGGGGGGCCAATGAGCAGTTCTTC
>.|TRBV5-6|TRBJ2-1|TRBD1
CASSLWDRANTYNEQFF
TGTGCCAGCAGCCTTTGGGACAGGGCGAACACCTACAATGAGCAGTTCTTC
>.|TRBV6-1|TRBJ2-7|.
CASSVQGFAYEQYF
TGTGCCAGCAGTGTCCAGGGTTTTGCCTACGAGCAGTACTTC
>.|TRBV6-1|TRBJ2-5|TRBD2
CASSEALAGVGETQYF
TGTGCCAGCAGTGAAGCTCTAGCGGGAGTGGGGGAGACCCAGTACTTC
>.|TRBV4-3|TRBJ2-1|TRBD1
CASSPGQGRYNEQFF
TGCGCCAGCAGCCCTGGACAGGGTCGCTACAATGAGCAGTTCTTC
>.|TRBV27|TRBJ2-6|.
CASSLSLSGLGYSGANVLTF
TGTGCCAGCAGTTTATCATTATCGGGATTAGGGTACTCTGGGGCCAACGTCCTGACTTTC
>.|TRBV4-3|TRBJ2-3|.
CASSQDGQRPQYF
TGCGCCAGCAGCCAAGATGGACAGCGGCCGCAGTATTTT
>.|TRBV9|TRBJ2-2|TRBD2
CASSVGSGGAAGELFF
TGTGCCAGCAGCGTAGGGAGCGGGGGGGCAGCCGGGGAGCTGTTTTTT
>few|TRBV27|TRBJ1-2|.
CASRPYTLLNYGYTF
TGTGCCAGCAGGCCTTACACACTACTTAACTATGGCTACACCTTC
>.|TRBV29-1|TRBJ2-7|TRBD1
CSVQTPDRGHEQYF
TGCAGCGTTCAAACCCCGGACAGGGGTCACGAGCAGTACTTC
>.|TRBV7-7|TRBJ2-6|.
CASSGGRVPQSRANVLTF
TGTGCCAGCAGCGGTGGAAGAGTGCCACAAAGTCGGGCCAACGTCCTGACTTTC
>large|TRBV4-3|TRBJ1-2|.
CASSRELDSYGYTF
TGCGCCAGCAGCCGGGAGTTGGACAGCTATGGCTACACCTTC
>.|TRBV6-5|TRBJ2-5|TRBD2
CASSLRTSVGETQYF
TGTGCCAGCAGTTTAAGGACTAGCGTCGGGGAGACCCAGTACTTC
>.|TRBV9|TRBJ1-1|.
CASSAQGRDTEAFF
TGTGCCAGCAGCGCTCAGGGTCGGGACACTGAAGCTTTCTTT
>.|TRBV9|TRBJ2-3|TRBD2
CASSLSWGLTDTQYF
TGTGCCAGCAGCCTAAGTTGGGGACTAACAGATACGCAGTATTTT
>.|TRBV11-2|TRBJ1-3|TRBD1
CASSRTGVGNTIYF
TGTGCCAGCAGCCGTACAGGGGTGGGAAACACCATATATTTT
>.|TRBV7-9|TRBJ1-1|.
CASSFPLRVLNTEAFF
TGTGCCAGCAGCTTCCCTCTAAGAGTTCTGAACACTGAAGCTTTCTTT
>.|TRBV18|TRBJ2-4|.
CASSPPVPGPQNIQYF
TGTGCCAGCTCACCACCAGTACCGGGACCGCAAAACATTCAGTACTTC
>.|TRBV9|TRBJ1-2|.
CASSRDIVYGYTF
TGTGCCAGCAGCCGGGACATTGTCTATGGCTACACCTTC